This record concerns one T cell receptor beta chain sequence. Germline CDR1 reads DFQATT; CDR2 reads SNEGSKA (reference sequence). The CDR3 loop spans 11 amino acids. Trimming left V 2 bases short and J 5 bases short, with 4 bases between. This specimen comes from a study of type 1 and type 2 diabetes patients. PCR was run on genomic DNA. The TCR beta CDR3 region was amplified using 30 forward and 13 reverse primers. TCRdb reanalysed the multiplex PCR reads using MiXCR and keeps one entry per CDR3 protein. The top ten clones hold roughly an eighth of a sample with a few hundred thousand distinct CDR3 sequences, around 47% of them seen once.

The sequencing input was peripheral blood mononuclear cells (PBMCs). The TCR comes from a man in his late teens or twenties with type 2 diabetes. V is TRBV20-1 and J is TRBJ2-1, with D hard to call. DNA for the CDR3: TGCAGTGCTAGAAAAGACAATGAGCAGTTCTTC. It yields the protein CSARKDNEQFF.